The 8 T cell receptor beta chains below come from one sample, sequenced in a study of T cell responses to AZD1222 COVID-19 vaccine. Sequenced by immunoSEQ multiplex PCR; TCRdb stores in-frame clones only, minus some. The top ten clones hold under 6% of a sample with approximately 150,000 clones, approximately 94% of them seen once. The starting material was peripheral blood, obtained 28 days after the second AZD1222 dose. The receptor set was obtained from an adult who received the AZD1222 COVID-19 vaccine.

The chain employs TRBV27 and TRBJ1-1; 9 bases are a match to TRBD1. V was pared by 4 bases and J by 5 bases, with 8 bases of the junction left unmatched. The CDR3 extends over 15 amino acids. Germline V lookup: CDR1 MNHEY, CDR2 SMNVEV (reference sequence). CDR3 nucleotides: TGTGCCAGCAGTTCCCTACAGGGGGCGCATACTGAAGCTTTCTTT. Amino acid sequence: CASSSLQGAHTEAFF.

In its sample, this clone was seen once. The chain recombines TRBV6-5 with TRBJ2-4; D call uncertain. Germline assignment: CDR1 MNHEY and CDR2 SVGAGI. The CDR3 sequence is 15 residues long. Trimming removed 7 bases at V and 1 base at J, with 14 bases between. The DNA of the CDR3 is TGTGCCAGCAACCCCCCCGGGCTTGCCAAAAACATTCAGTACTTC. It specifies CASNPPGLAKNIQYF.

The gene calls are TRBV28 and TRBJ1-5; 7 positions agree with TRBD1. Germline V lookup: CDR1 MDHEN, CDR2 SYDVKM. The CDR3 is made up of 13 amino acids. Trimming at V came to 5 bases and at J to 5 bases, leaving 3 bases not matched to a gene. The CDR3 region has the DNA TGTGCCAGCAGTGAAACAGGGGATCAGCCCCAGCATTTT. Its protein product is CASSETGDQPQHF.

The chain joins TRBV12-3 or TRBV12-4 to TRBJ2-5; 8 bases agree with TRBD2. The CDR3 is 13 amino acids. V shed 8 bases, J shed 5 bases, and the junction held 7 bases outside the gene matches. CDR3 nucleotides: TGTGCCAGCGGGGGCGGGAGGAGGGAGACCCAGTACTTC. It translates to CASGGGRRETQYF.

CDR3 bases: TGTGCCAGACTAGAACTTCTCACCGGGGAGCTGTTTTTT. This encodes CARLELLTGELFF. The rearrangement uses TRBV2 and TRBJ2-2; possibly TRBD2 for D (5 bases). The CDR3 contains 13 residues. The V gene lost 9 bases and the J gene lost 4 bases, with 12 bases spanning the gap. Germline CDR1 and CDR2: SNHLY and FYNNEI.

V and J are TRBV6-5 and TRBJ1-1; 10 nucleotides align to TRBD1. The CDR3 has 15 amino acids. The germline CDR1 and CDR2 sequences are MNHEY and SVGAGI. V lost 7 bases to trimming and J lost 4 bases; unmatched junction nucleotides: 9. CDR3 DNA: TGTGCCAGCACCGAAGGGACAGGGGTGGGCACTGAAGCTTTCTTT. It is translated as CASTEGTGVGTEAFF.

The J gene is TRBJ1-2, the V gene TRBV19; TRBD1 agrees at 10 bases. Per the germline V gene, CDR1 is LNHDA and CDR2 is SQIVND (reference sequence). The CDR3 has 14 residues. Trimming at V came to 5 bases and at J to 6 bases, leaving 6 bases not matched to a gene. The CDR3 DNA follows: TGTGCCAGTAGTGGGGACAGGGGTCGGAATGGCTACACCTTC. Translating gives CASSGDRGRNGYTF.

This sequence joins TRBV5-8 and TRBJ1-1, with TRBD1 matching 7 bases. The CDR3 extends over 14 amino acids. Germline V gives CDR1 SGHTS, CDR2 YDEGEE. Trimming removed 2 bases from V and 4 bases from J; junction bases left unmatched: 5. The CDR3 nucleotides read TGTGCCAGCAGCTTAACCGACAGGGTCACTGAAGCTTTCTTT. This sequence encodes CASSLTDRVTEAFF.